This is a list of T cell receptor beta chains from one sample in a study of PD-L1 blockade in urothelial cancer. The table came from immunoSEQ multiplex PCR; TCRdb's copy has only in-frame clones and leaves some out. This repertoire shows over 45,000 clones, about 82% found once; its top ten account for about 20%. Sample: PBMCs, taken around atezolizumab (anti-PD-L1) treatment. The receptors were sampled from a man aged 55 to 70 with urothelial cancer. Both conserved end residues are part of each CDR3. Each record gives: clone size, J gene, D gene, V gene, CDR3 length, CDR3 protein, CDR3 DNA. D genes are given only for firm matches. Clone size is shown for a subset of rows, as once, few, many or a class of expanded clone.

>-|TRBJ1-1|-|TRBV5-6|12
CASSLDAGWAFF
TGTGCCAGCAGCTTGGATGCAGGTTGGGCTTTCTTT
>-|TRBJ1-2|TRBD1|TRBV29-1|14
CSVPGTGVDYGYTF
TGCAGCGTTCCCGGGACAGGGGTCGACTATGGCTACACCTTC
>few|TRBJ2-3|-|TRBV7-8|17
CASSFFQRKPSTDTQYF
TGTGCCAGCAGCTTTTTCCAGCGGAAACCTAGCACAGATACGCAGTATTTT
>-|TRBJ2-3|TRBD2|TRBV4-2|16
CASSPRTREGEDTQYF
TGTGCCAGCAGCCCGAGGACTAGGGAAGGGGAGGATACGCAGTATTTT
>-|TRBJ2-7|-|TRBV18|15
CASSPQAGSSYEQYF
TGTGCCAGCTCACCACAGGCGGGGAGCTCCTACGAGCAGTACTTC
>-|TRBJ1-2|-|TRBV5-4|15
CASSLASAGDYGYTF
TGTGCCAGCAGCTTGGCCTCGGCAGGGGACTATGGCTACACCTTC
>-|TRBJ2-3|-|TRBV7-2|12
CASSSRGDTQYF
TGTGCCAGCAGCTCCAGGGGAGATACGCAGTATTTT
>-|TRBJ2-2|TRBD2|TRBV18|17
CASSPRTSGANTGELFF
TGTGCCAGCTCACCCCGGACTAGCGGGGCGAACACCGGGGAGCTGTTTTTT
>-|TRBJ1-2|-|TRBV6-6|16
CASSSVRQGKNYGYTF
TGTGCCAGCAGTTCAGTTCGTCAGGGGAAGAACTATGGCTACACCTTC
>-|TRBJ1-6|-|TRBV5-1|17
CASSLPDRSSYNSPLHF
TGCGCCAGCAGCTTACCGGACAGAAGCTCCTATAATTCACCCCTCCACTTT
>-|TRBJ2-7|-|TRBV30|16
CAWSTPYRAFRYEQYF
TGTGCCTGGAGTACCCCCTACAGGGCTTTTCGCTACGAGCAGTACTTC
>-|TRBJ2-1|TRBD2|TRBV5-5|16
CASRDNSGRGYNEQFF
TGTGCCAGCAGGGACAATAGCGGGAGGGGTTACAATGAGCAGTTCTTC
>-|TRBJ2-2|TRBD1|TRBV11-2|15
CASSFNRGNTGELFF
TGTGCCAGCAGCTTTAACAGGGGGAACACCGGGGAGCTGTTTTTT
>few|TRBJ2-5|-|TRBV7-9|12
CASSPSPETQYF
TGTGCCAGCAGCCCATCCCCAGAGACCCAGTACTTC
>-|TRBJ2-7|TRBD1|TRBV7-6|14
CASSPGTGWYEQYF
TGTGCCAGCAGCCCAGGGACAGGGTGGTACGAGCAGTACTTC
>-|TRBJ1-1|-|TRBV30|11
CAWSQGIEAFF
TGTGCCTGGAGTCAGGGAATCGAAGCTTTCTTT
>-|TRBJ2-3|TRBD1|TRBV6-4|15
CASSVLGTATDTQYF
TGTGCCAGCAGTGTCCTTGGGACAGCCACAGATACGCAGTATTTT
>-|TRBJ2-1|TRBD2|TRBV7-6|15
CASSTLAGEFGEQFF
TGTGCCAGCAGCACACTAGCGGGAGAATTCGGTGAGCAGTTCTTC
>-|TRBJ2-1|TRBD1|TRBV5-1|15
CASSWGDRDYNEQFF
TGCGCCAGCAGCTGGGGGGACAGGGACTACAATGAGCAGTTCTTC
>-|TRBJ2-1|TRBD2|TRBV7-9|16
CASSPAVLAGNDEQFF
TGTGCCAGCAGCCCAGCGGTGCTAGCGGGAAATGATGAGCAGTTCTTC
>-|TRBJ2-6|-|TRBV7-8|16
CASRRQVTTGANVLTF
TGTGCCAGCAGACGACAGGTTACCACTGGGGCCAACGTCCTGACTTTC
>few|TRBJ1-1|TRBD1|TRBV18|14
CASSRQGRETEAFF
TGTGCCAGCTCACGACAGGGTCGAGAGACTGAAGCTTTCTTT
>-|TRBJ2-3|TRBD2|TRBV5-1|17
CASSLAPSGGSTDTQYF
TGCGCCAGCAGCTTGGCCCCTAGCGGGGGGTCCACAGATACGCAGTATTTT
>-|TRBJ1-6|-|TRBV7-2|15
CASRSQGFDHSPLHF
TGTGCCAGCCGATCCCAGGGTTTTGATCATTCACCCCTCCACTTT
>-|TRBJ1-1|-|TRBV14|15
CASSRSQGISSEAFF
TGTGCCAGCAGCCGATCACAGGGTATTTCATCTGAAGCTTTCTTT
>few|TRBJ1-1|-|TRBV30|12
CAWSPGGTEAFF
TGTGCCTGGAGTCCCGGAGGTACTGAAGCTTTCTTT
>-|TRBJ2-1|TRBD1|TRBV6-1|13
CASARQGAGEQFF
TGTGCCAGCGCAAGACAGGGGGCTGGTGAGCAGTTCTTC
>-|TRBJ1-1|-|TRBV18|13
CASSPEGVTEAFF
TGTGCCAGCTCACCAGAGGGGGTCACTGAAGCTTTCTTT
>-|TRBJ1-6|TRBD1|TRBV30|13
CAGNRDSNSPLHF
TGTGCCGGAAATCGGGACAGTAATTCACCCCTCCACTTT
>-|TRBJ1-2|TRBD1|TRBV6-5|14
CASSYAGGYYGYTF
TGTGCCAGCAGTTACGCAGGGGGTTACTATGGCTACACCTTC
>-|TRBJ1-4|-|TRBV15|16
CATSRDRRGLGEKLFF
TGTGCCACCAGCAGAGATCGGAGGGGATTAGGCGAAAAACTGTTTTTT
>-|TRBJ2-7|-|TRBV30|11
CAWSQLNEQYF
TGTGCCTGGAGTCAGTTGAACGAGCAGTACTTC
>-|TRBJ1-1|-|TRBV7-2|16
CASSLVRSTSGTEAFF
TGTGCCAGCAGCTTAGTTCGCTCTACCTCGGGGACTGAAGCTTTCTTT
>-|TRBJ2-7|-|TRBV6-5|14
CASSRTANRGEQYF
TGTGCCAGCAGTCGGACAGCGAATAGAGGGGAGCAGTACTTC
>-|TRBJ2-1|-|TRBV6-1|11
CASSERGPQFF
TGTGCCAGCAGTGAGCGGGGACCGCAGTTCTTC
>-|TRBJ2-1|-|TRBV23-1|17
CASSQGSGDSIYNEQFF
TGCGCCAGCAGTCAAGGTAGCGGTGACTCTATTTACAATGAGCAGTTCTTC
>few|TRBJ2-3|-|TRBV6-1|14
CASSPGVLTDTQYF
TGTGCCAGCAGCCCGGGGGTCTTAACAGATACGCAGTATTTT
>-|TRBJ1-1|-|TRBV6-6|13
CASSYAGRAEAFF
TGTGCCAGCAGTTATGCAGGGCGCGCTGAAGCTTTCTTT
>-|TRBJ2-5|TRBD1|TRBV4-1|16
CASSLHRDRGQETQYF
TGCGCCAGCAGCCTTCACCGGGACAGGGGGCAAGAGACCCAGTACTTC
>-|TRBJ2-2|-|TRBV2|15
CASRGSGRNTGELFF
TGTGCCAGCAGGGGATCGGGGAGAAACACCGGGGAGCTGTTTTTT
>-|TRBJ2-2|-|TRBV5-1|15
CASSLAGGSTGELFF
TGCGCCAGCAGCTTGGCCGGAGGGTCTACCGGGGAGCTGTTTTTT
>few|TRBJ1-1|-|TRBV7-9|16
CASSLYLSGKNTEAFF
TGTGCCAGCAGCCTGTACCTGTCAGGAAAGAACACTGAAGCTTTCTTT
>-|TRBJ1-1|-|TRBV6-1|13
CASRGGRNTEAFF
TGTGCCAGCAGAGGAGGAAGGAACACTGAAGCTTTCTTT
>once|TRBJ1-5|-|TRBV5-1|15
CASSPEGDFNQPQHF
TGCGCCAGCAGCCCCGAGGGCGATTTTAATCAGCCCCAGCATTTT
>-|TRBJ2-1|-|TRBV5-4|15
CASSLAAGLANEQFF
TGTGCCAGCAGCTTGGCGGCAGGACTCGCCAATGAGCAGTTCTTC
>-|TRBJ2-5|TRBD2|TRBV7-9|15
CASSPLAGVWETQYF
TGTGCCAGCAGCCCCTTAGCGGGTGTATGGGAGACCCAGTACTTC
>-|TRBJ1-3|-|TRBV10-3|15
CAISDDRNSGNTIYF
TGTGCCATCAGTGATGACAGAAACTCTGGAAACACCATATATTTT
>-|TRBJ1-6|TRBD1|TRBV25-1|16
CASSVGTGGSNSPLHF
TGTGCCAGCAGTGTGGGGACAGGGGGCTCTAATTCACCCCTCCACTTT
>-|TRBJ2-1|TRBD2|TRBV6-6|16
CASRIPTSGGPDEQFF
TGTGCCAGCAGGATACCGACTAGCGGGGGGCCGGATGAGCAGTTCTTC
>-|TRBJ1-2|TRBD1|TRBV10-2|14
CASRDRGLYYGYTF
TGCGCCAGCAGGGACAGGGGGCTTTACTATGGCTACACCTTC
>few|TRBJ1-1|TRBD1|TRBV30|15
CAWSIGTAQNTEAFF
TGTGCCTGGAGTATAGGGACAGCCCAGAACACTGAAGCTTTCTTT
>-|TRBJ1-2|TRBD1|TRBV2|10
CARQGNGYTF
TGTGCCAGACAGGGGAATGGCTACACCTTC
>-|TRBJ1-4|TRBD1|TRBV6-5|15
CATRRGRGTNEKLFF
TGTGCCACCCGCAGGGGGCGCGGAACTAATGAAAAACTGTTTTTT
>-|TRBJ1-4|-|TRBV6-1|15
CASSEAGRSEEKLFF
TGTGCCAGCAGTGAAGCGGGGCGTAGTGAGGAAAAACTGTTTTTT
>-|TRBJ1-1|TRBD1|TRBV10-1|13
CASSQGVVTEAFF
TGCGCCAGCAGTCAGGGGGTCGTCACTGAAGCTTTCTTT
>few|TRBJ2-2|TRBD2|TRBV5-1|13
CASSWGLEGELFF
TGCGCCAGCAGCTGGGGACTAGAGGGGGAGCTGTTTTTT
>-|TRBJ1-2|-|TRBV29-1|12
CSVERGPGGYTF
TGCAGCGTTGAAAGGGGTCCCGGTGGCTACACCTTC